Listed here are 25 T cell receptor beta chains from one sample, sequenced in a study of beta chain features in type 1 diabetes. Investigators reverse transcribed all isolated RNA, so they sequenced expressed TCRB transcripts. Using immunoSEQ multiplex PCR, the repertoire was profiled, and TCRdb retains in-frame clones only, with some absent. The sample has 900,000 or so clones, roughly 15% seen once; the top ten hold 0.023%. Input material: naive CD4+ T cells from blood. The receptors were sampled from a woman aged 18-29 years in good health.

The chain is built from TRBV6-4 and TRBJ2-3; possible D gene TRBD2, 6 bases. The CDR3 totals 14 residues. V was cut by 5 bases and J by 4 bases, with 13 bases left in between. The V gene's germline CDR1 is MRHNA and CDR2 SNTAGT. This CDR3 reads CASSLDWRADTQYF. CDR3 sequence (DNA): TGTGCCAGCAGTCTGGACTGGAGGGCAGATACGCAGTATTTT.

This sequence joins TRBV5-1 and TRBJ1-3, with D unresolved. The germline CDR1 and CDR2 sequences are SGHRS and YFSETQ. This CDR3 has 13 residues. Trimming took off 4 bases at V and 4 bases at J, with 9 bases between the two ends. CDR3 loop: CASSITRGNTIYF. DNA of the CDR3: TGCGCCAGCAGCATTACCAGAGGAAACACCATATATTTT.

The rearrangement uses TRBV5-5 and TRBJ2-2; TRBD2 might be the D (5 bases). The CDR3 is 13 residues long. Trimming took 6 bases from V and 4 from J, leaving 10 bases between them. The germline V gene has CDR1 SGHKS and CDR2 YYEKEE (reference sequence). In DNA, the CDR3 is TGTGCCAGCATCCAACGGGGCACCGGGGAGCTGTTTTTT. Amino acid sequence: CASIQRGTGELFF.

The chain recombines TRBV7-9 with TRBJ2-6; 14 nucleotides match TRBD2. Unmatched junction bases numbered 6, after V lost 5 bases and J lost 3 bases. This CDR3 has 18 amino acids. Germline V lookup: CDR1 SEHNR, CDR2 FQNEAQ (reference sequence). CDR3 in amino acids: CASSHGTSGSLGANVLTF. As DNA, the CDR3 is TGTGCCAGCAGCCACGGGACTAGCGGGAGCCTTGGGGCCAACGTCCTGACTTTC.

The genes are TRBV27 and TRBJ2-7; possible D gene TRBD2, 5 bases. Between the trimmed V and J ends, which lost 2 bases and 0 bases, there was a span of 11 bases. The CDR3 consists of 15 residues. Germline V CDR1 and CDR2: MNHEY, SMNVEV (reference sequence). The CDR3 nucleotides are TGTGCCAGCAGTTTAAGTCCGGGGTACTCCTACGAGCAGTACTTC. Translation gives CASSLSPGYSYEQYF.

V and J are TRBV28 and TRBJ1-2; D gene uncertain. Trimming stripped 5 bases from V and 8 bases from J, with 21 bases between. Germline CDR1 reads MDHEN; CDR2 reads SYDVKM. The CDR3 runs to 15 residues. CDR3 nucleotides: TGTGCCAGCAGTCCCCCCGGCGGGGTCTACGGAGGCTACACCTTC. Translated: CASSPPGGVYGGYTF.

The chain carries TRBV7-9 and TRBJ2-3; D is ambiguous. V lost 3 bases, J lost 0 bases, and 13 bases lay in between. CDR1 and CDR2 (germline): SEHNR, FQNEAQ (reference sequence). The CDR3 sequence is 16 residues long. The CDR3 DNA follows: TGTGCCAGCAGCTTTAGGCGGCGCGCTAGCACAGATACGCAGTATTTT. This sequence encodes CASSFRRRASTDTQYF.

V usage is TRBV6-5 and J usage is TRBJ2-5, with D maybe TRBD2 (6 bases). Trimming left V 5 bases short and J 2 bases short, with 15 bases between. Per the germline V gene, CDR1 is MNHEY and CDR2 is SVGAGI. CDR3 length: 15 residues. The DNA of the CDR3 is TGTGCCAGCAGTAGCTGGGGTGCGGGACAAGAGACCCAGTACTTC. Translated, it gives CASSSWGAGQETQYF.

The table lists this clone with many counts. This chain links TRBV28 with TRBJ2-5, with 9 bases matching TRBD1. Germline CDR1 and CDR2: MDHEN and SYDVKM. The V gene end was trimmed by 5 bases and the J gene end by 3 bases; junction bases not matched to a gene: 4. The CDR3 totals 14 residues. The CDR3 DNA reads TGTGCCAGCAGTCCATGGACAGGGGAAGAGACCCAGTACTTC. Translation gives CASSPWTGEETQYF.

Only a few counts were recorded for this clone. The J gene is TRBJ2-5, the V gene TRBV25-1; tentative D call: TRBD2 (6 bases). V shed 4 bases and J shed 2 bases, with 11 bases lying between them. This CDR3 comprises 14 residues. CDR1 and CDR2 (germline): MGHDK, SYGVNS. This CDR3 is CASSASSAQETQYF. The CDR3 nucleotides read TGTGCCAGCAGTGCCTCTAGCGCGCAAGAGACCCAGTACTTC.

This clone appeared a single time. The chain combines TRBV2 with TRBJ2-5; 8 bases map to TRBD2. With 2 bases clipped from V and 4 bases from J, the junction kept 12 bases outside the gene matches. The CDR3 length is 17 residues. In germline, CDR1 is SNHLY, CDR2 FYNNEI. This CDR3 is CASSETSGLRWGETQYF. The CDR3 DNA is TGTGCCAGCAGTGAAACTAGCGGATTGCGGTGGGGAGAGACCCAGTACTTC.

The V gene is TRBV27, the J gene TRBJ2-1, with D perhaps matching TRBD1 or TRBD2 (5 bases each). This CDR3 contains 15 residues. V was pared by 7 bases and J by 6 bases, with 19 bases between. Germline V gene sequence: CDR1 MNHEY, CDR2 SMNVEV (reference sequence). CDR3 amino acids: CASTRRDPGRNEQFF. CDR3 coding DNA: TGTGCCAGCACCCGCCGGGACCCCGGACGCAATGAGCAGTTCTTC.

V usage is TRBV7-2 and J usage is TRBJ2-3, with 7 bases matching TRBD2. The CDR3 consists of 16 residues. The germline V gene has CDR1 SGHTA and CDR2 FQGNSA. V trimming: 8 bases; J trimming: 1 base; junction bases outside the gene matches: 12. CDR3 nucleotide sequence: TGTGCCAGCGGACGGTCCTGGGCGGGGGGCACAGATACGCAGTATTTT. Its protein product is CASGRSWAGGTDTQYF.

This sequence joins TRBV19 and TRBJ2-3; either TRBD1 or TRBD2 may fit D (5 bases each). The V and J ends lost 7 bases and 0 bases respectively, with 11 bases between them. The V gene's germline CDR1 is LNHDA and CDR2 SQIVND (reference sequence). The CDR3 is made up of 14 amino acids. CDR3 DNA: TGTGCCAGTATGGGGGACCGCAGCACAGATACGCAGTATTTT. Translation gives CASMGDRSTDTQYF.

CDR3 DNA: TGTGCCAGCAGTTTAGTCGGAGGCCAATACAATGAGCAGTTCTTC. It encodes CASSLVGGQYNEQFF. The V and J genes are TRBV27 and TRBJ2-1, with a tentative D call TRBD2 (5 bases). This CDR3 contains 15 residues. The germline CDR1 and CDR2 sequences are MNHEY and SMNVEV (reference sequence). V shed 2 bases and J shed 4 bases, with 12 bases lying between them.

This clone was seen a handful of times. This CDR3 is also generated by other DNA sequences in the sample. The chain uses TRBV5-1 and TRBJ2-3, with 9 nucleotides matching TRBD2. This CDR3 spans 13 amino acids. Germline CDR1 is SGHRS and CDR2 is YFSETQ. The V and J ends lost 5 bases and 3 bases, in that order; junction bases with no gene match: 1. As DNA, the CDR3 is TGCGCCAGCAGGACTAGCGGAACAGATACGCAGTATTTT. This sequence encodes CASRTSGTDTQYF.

This clone appeared a few times. The chain has TRBV15 and TRBJ2-5, with D possibly being TRBD2 (5 bases). This CDR3 spans 15 amino acids. V lost 0 bases to trimming and J lost 5 bases, with 13 bases between them. Per the germline V gene, CDR1 is LNHNV and CDR2 is YYDKDF (reference sequence). The CDR3, as DNA: TGTGCCACCAGCAGAGATAAAGTTCGCGGGGAGACCCAGTACTTC. Translated: CATSRDKVRGETQYF. Full variable domain (rest looked up from reference TRBV15 and TRBJ2-5): DAMVIQNPRYQVTQFGKPVTLSCSQTLNHNVMYWYQQKSSQAPKLLFHYYDKDFNNEADTPDNFQSRRPNTSFCFLDIRSPGLGDTAMYLCATSRDKVRGETQYFGPGTRLLVL.

This clone has just a few counts. The J gene is TRBJ2-5, the V gene TRBV7-3; perhaps TRBD2 as D (6 bases). V was clipped by 3 bases and J by 1 base, with 15 bases between them. Per germline, CDR1 SGHTA and CDR2 FQGTGA. CDR3 size: 16 residues. The CDR3 nucleotides read TGTGCCAGCAGCTTGACTGGCGGGAAGATCCAAGAGACCCAGTACTTC. Translated: CASSLTGGKIQETQYF.

This clone was observed a few times. The V and J genes are TRBV5-1 and TRBJ2-1, with 7 bases that match TRBD1. CDR1 and CDR2 (germline): SGHRS, YFSETQ. The CDR3 has 14 amino acids. V trimming: 4 bases; J trimming: 4 bases; junction bases outside the gene matches: 5. Written as DNA, the CDR3 is TGCGCCAGCAGCCAAACGGGACAGTACAATGAGCAGTTCTTC. Protein product: CASSQTGQYNEQFF.

The chain carries TRBV5-1 and TRBJ2-1; 11 positions agree with TRBD1. Germline-derived CDR1 and CDR2 are SGHRS and YFSETQ. V lost 0 bases and J lost 7; bases outside the gene matches: 3. The CDR3 extends over 15 amino acids. The CDR3: CASSLVRDRGNEQFF. DNA for the CDR3: TGCGCCAGCAGCTTGGTTCGGGACAGGGGGAATGAGCAGTTCTTC.

In its sample, this clone was seen a few times. The rearrangement joins TRBV12-5 to TRBJ2-6; D is undetermined. The CDR3 runs 19 residues. Germline CDR1 is LGHNT and CDR2 is FRNRAP. V was pared by 6 bases and J by 0 bases, with 21 bases between. The CDR3 spells CASGRKSDTPTSGANVLTF. The CDR3 region has the DNA TGTGCTAGTGGCCGAAAATCAGATACACCAACCTCTGGGGCCAACGTCCTGACTTTC.

This clone came up a few times. This same CDR3 is encoded by further DNA sequences in the sample. The gene calls are TRBV11-3 and TRBJ2-5; the D is unclear. The CDR3 is made up of 13 amino acids. Trimming shortened V by 1 base and J by 2 bases, and 5 bases separated the two germline ends. From germline, CDR1 is SGHNT and CDR2 YENEEA. The CDR3 loop reads CASSLGGQETQYF. CDR3 nucleotides: TGTGCCAGCAGCTTAGGGGGACAAGAGACCCAGTACTTC.

This clone was seen only a few times. The chain links TRBV2 to TRBJ1-5, with no clear D. From germline, CDR1 is SNHLY and CDR2 FYNNEI. V was trimmed by 4 bases and J by 1 base, leaving 11 bases between them. This CDR3 has 15 amino acids. The CDR3 loop reads CASSASGLSNQPQHF. The CDR3 DNA follows: TGTGCCAGCAGTGCTTCTGGACTGAGCAATCAGCCCCAGCATTTT.

V gene TRBV20-1 combines with J gene TRBJ2-7; 8 nucleotides match TRBD2. V lost 7 bases, J lost 2 bases, and 1 base stayed unmatched. Per the germline V gene, CDR1 is DFQATT and CDR2 is SNEGSKA (reference sequence). This CDR3 is 11 amino acids long. CDR3 sequence reads: CSVAGPYEQYF. The CDR3, as DNA: TGCAGTGTAGCGGGACCCTACGAGCAGTACTTC.

This CDR3 reads CASRTGRNTEAFF. CDR3 DNA sequence: TGTGCCAGTCGGACAGGTCGGAACACTGAAGCTTTCTTT. The rearrangement uses TRBV19 and TRBJ1-1, with TRBD1 identical over 7 bases. Germline V gene lookup returns CDR1 LNHDA and CDR2 SQIVND (reference sequence). The CDR3 is 13 residues long. V lost 8 bases and J lost 1; bases outside the gene matches: 4.